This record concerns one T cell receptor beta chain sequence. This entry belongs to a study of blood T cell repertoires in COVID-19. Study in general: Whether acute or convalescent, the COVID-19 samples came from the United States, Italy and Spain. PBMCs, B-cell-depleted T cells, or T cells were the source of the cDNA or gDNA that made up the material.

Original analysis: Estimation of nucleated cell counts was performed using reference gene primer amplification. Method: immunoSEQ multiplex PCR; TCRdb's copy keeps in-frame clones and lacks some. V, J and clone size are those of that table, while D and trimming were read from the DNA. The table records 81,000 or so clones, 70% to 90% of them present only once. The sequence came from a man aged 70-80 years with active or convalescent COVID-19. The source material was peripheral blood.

The chain's CDR3 is CASSRPGTGTANQPQHF. CDR3 in DNA: TGTGCCAGCTCCCGTCCCGGGACAGGGACAGCAAATCAGCCCCAGCATTTT. The chain couples TRBV18 to TRBJ1-5, with 9 positions matching TRBD1. The CDR3 is 17 amino acids. In germline, CDR1 is KGHSH, CDR2 LQKENI. V shed 6 bases and J 4 bases; nucleotides not matched to a gene: 13. The full variable domain, its missing parts supplied by reference TRBV18 and TRBJ1-5, is NAGVMQNPRHLVRRRGQEARLRCSPMKGHSHVYWYRQLPEEGLKFMVYLQKENIIDESGMPKERFSAEFPKEGPSILRIQQVVRGDSAAYFCASSRPGTGTANQPQHFGDGTRLSIL.